The 31 T cell receptor beta chains presented below share a single source sample, sequenced in a study of T cell changes during pregnancy in multiple sclerosis. TCRdb's copy holds only in-frame clones and misses some; the assay was immunoSEQ multiplex PCR. The table lists over 70,000 clones, almost 95% of them singletons. Sequenced material: peripheral blood, taken in the third trimester of pregnancy. Source of these receptors: a female donor with multiple sclerosis, enrolled in a pregnancy study.

This chain connects TRBV10-3 to TRBJ1-5; D is ambiguous. Germline CDR1 is ENHRY and CDR2 is SYGVKD. The length of the CDR3 is 15 residues. Trimming pared 0 bases from V and 2 bases from J, leaving 8 bases between. Here the CDR3 DNA reads TGTGCCATCAGTGAGTCGTTAGCCGGCAATCAGCCCCAGCATTTT. Its protein is CAISESLAGNQPQHF.

The CDR3 region is CASRLQGVGYEQYF. CDR3 bases: TGTGCCAGCAGGTTACAGGGGGTTGGGTACGAGCAGTACTTC. This rearrangement joins TRBV28 to TRBJ2-7; 8 bases agree with TRBD1. The length of the CDR3 is 14 residues. Germline V gives CDR1 MDHEN, CDR2 SYDVKM. With 6 bases clipped from V and 4 bases from J, the junction kept 8 bases outside the gene matches.

This clone appeared a few times. J is TRBJ1-1 and V is TRBV19; D is perhaps TRBD1 (5 bases). This CDR3 has 16 amino acids. Trimming took off 1 base at V and 0 bases at J, with 12 bases between the two ends. Germline V CDR1 and CDR2: LNHDA, SQIVND (reference sequence). The CDR3 is CASSIVGPGLNTEAFF. The CDR3 nucleotides are TGTGCCAGTAGTATAGTAGGGCCAGGGCTGAACACTGAAGCTTTCTTT.

This clone was seen only once. The V gene is TRBV30, the J gene TRBJ2-7, with D maybe TRBD2 (5 bases). Germline CDR1 reads GTSNPN; CDR2 reads SVGIG (reference sequence). CDR3 size: 12 residues. With 5 bases removed from V and 5 bases from J, the gap between germline ends came to 13 bases. For the CDR3, the DNA is TGTGCCTGGGACTATAGTAGCCACGAGCAGTACTTC. Protein sequence: CAWDYSSHEQYF. Full variable domain (outside the CDR3, taken from reference TRBV30 and TRBJ2-7): SQTIHQWPATLVQPVGSPLSLECTVEGTSNPNLYWYRQAAGRGLQLLFYSVGIGQISSEVPQNLSASRPQDRQFILSSKKLLLSDSGFYLCAWDYSSHEQYFGPGTRLTVT.

The CDR3 DNA reads as TGTGCCAGCAGCCACCGACCGGGACAGGTGAGCTCTGGGGCCAACGTCCTGACTTTC. As protein: CASSHRPGQVSSGANVLTF. The J gene is TRBJ2-6, the V gene TRBV4-2; 8 bases are shared with TRBD1. The CDR3 is 19 amino acids. Germline V CDR1 and CDR2: LGHNA, YNFKEQ. V gave up 3 bases and J gave up 0 bases; unmatched junction bases: 10.

This sequence joins TRBV5-1 and TRBJ2-3; TRBD2 is a possible D gene (5 bases). With 0 bases removed from V and 4 bases from J, the gap between germline ends came to 12 bases. This CDR3 spans 15 amino acids. Germline CDR1 and CDR2: SGHRS and YFSETQ. CDR3 in amino acids: CASSLEGVVPDTQYF. CDR3 DNA: TGCGCCAGCAGCTTGGAGGGAGTAGTGCCAGATACGCAGTATTTT.

The chain has TRBV5-3 and TRBJ2-7, with 15 nucleotides matching TRBD2. TRBV5-3 is labeled an ORF, and its function is uncertain. V shed 3 bases, J shed 0 bases, and the junction held 4 bases outside the gene matches. This CDR3 has 17 amino acids. CDR3 nucleotide sequence: TGTGCCAGAAGCTCCAGGACTAGCGGGAGGGACTCCTACGAGCAGTACTTC. Protein sequence: CARSSRTSGRDSYEQYF.

This clone was found once. This rearrangement joins TRBV4-1 to TRBJ2-7; TRBD1 might be the D (6 bases). CDR3 length: 17 residues. The V end was cut by 0 bases, the J end by 3 bases, with 18 bases between. The germline V gene has CDR1 MGHRA and CDR2 YSYEKL. This chain's CDR3 is CASSQEKGRDIIYEQYF. In DNA, the CDR3 is TGCGCCAGCAGCCAAGAGAAAGGCCGGGACATCATCTACGAGCAGTACTTC.

The chain carries TRBV7-2 and TRBJ2-2; 9 bases fit TRBD2. The CDR3 runs 16 residues. The germline V gene encodes CDR1 SGHTA and CDR2 FQGNSA. Trimming cost V 0 bases and J 4 bases; bases outside gene matches: 3. CDR3 region: CASSLARGGPTGELFF. CDR3 DNA sequence: TGTGCCAGCAGCTTAGCGCGGGGGGGGCCCACCGGGGAGCTGTTTTTT. Using reference TRBV7-2 and TRBJ2-2 for the parts outside the CDR3, the full variable domain is GAGVSQSPSNKVTEKGKDVELRCDPISGHTALYWYRQSLGQGLEFLIYFQGNSAPDKSGLPSDRFSAERTGGSVSTLTIQRTQQEDSAVYLCASSLARGGPTGELFFGEGSRLTVL.

DNA for the CDR3: TGCAGCGTTTCCGGGTCTGACAATGAGCAGTTCTTC. The encoded protein is CSVSGSDNEQFF. V gene TRBV29-1 combines with J gene TRBJ2-1; D unresolved. With 5 bases removed from V and 5 bases from J, the gap between germline ends came to 10 bases. Germline loops: CDR1 SQVTM, CDR2 ANQGSEA. There are 12 residues in the CDR3.

This rearrangement joins TRBV19 to TRBJ2-2, with unresolved D. V lost 2 bases to trimming and J lost 1 base, with 11 bases between them. The CDR3 is made up of 16 amino acids. Germline CDR1 LNHDA, CDR2 SQIVND (reference sequence). CDR3 sequence (DNA): TGTGCCAGTAGTATAACGGTAATCTTGAACACCGGGGAGCTGTTTTTT. Its protein product is CASSITVILNTGELFF.

The chain uses TRBV29-1 and TRBJ2-5, with D perhaps TRBD1 (5 bases). CDR3 size: 12 residues. Germline-derived CDR1 and CDR2 are SQVTM and ANQGSEA. Trimming left V 3 bases short and J 6 bases short, with 11 bases between. The CDR3 protein is CSVDGQGKTQYF. Written as DNA, the CDR3 is TGCAGCGTTGATGGGCAGGGAAAGACCCAGTACTTC.

V is TRBV15 and J is TRBJ2-5; 9 nucleotides agree with TRBD2. Germline values: CDR1 LNHNV, CDR2 YYDKDF (reference sequence). With 4 bases clipped from V and 3 bases from J, the junction kept 9 bases outside the gene matches. CDR3 length equals 16 residues. The CDR3 sequence is CATSIGGLAGEETQYF. CDR3 sequence (DNA): TGTGCCACCAGCATAGGAGGCTTAGCGGGAGAAGAGACCCAGTACTTC.

The chain combines TRBV7-9 with TRBJ1-3; D might be TRBD1 (6 bases). V was trimmed by 8 bases and J by 4 bases, leaving 15 bases between them. This CDR3 has 14 amino acids. CDR1 and CDR2 (germline): SEHNR, FQNEAQ (reference sequence). CDR3 in amino acids: CASGPQGVGNTIYF. The CDR3 DNA sequence: TGTGCCAGCGGTCCACAGGGAGTAGGAAACACCATATATTTT.

CDR3 nucleotides: TGTGCCAGTAGTAAGACTTGGGCGGGTAATCAGCCCCAGCATTTT. Translation: CASSKTWAGNQPQHF. The chain joins TRBV19 to TRBJ1-5; the D is unclear. The germline gives CDR1 LNHDA, CDR2 SQIVND (reference sequence). V lost 4 bases and J 4 bases, leaving 14 bases between the germline ends. This CDR3 contains 15 residues.

The rearrangement links TRBV5-1 to TRBJ2-1; TRBD2 matches at 10 bases. The ends lost 0 bases at V and 3 bases at J; junction bases unmatched: 3. CDR1 and CDR2 from the germline V gene are SGHRS and YFSETQ. This CDR3 spans 16 amino acids. Written as DNA, the CDR3 is TGCGCCAGCAGCTTGGACCGGACTAGCGGCTACAATGAGCAGTTCTTC. Translated: CASSLDRTSGYNEQFF.

The chain couples TRBV29-1 to TRBJ2-7; D uncertain. Looked up from germline, CDR1 is SQVTM and CDR2 is ANQGSEA. The V end lost 4 bases, the J end lost 4 bases, and 11 bases lay between the germline ends. CDR3 length: 12 amino acids. The chain's CDR3 is CSVVSSSYEQYF. CDR3 DNA: TGCAGCGTTGTATCCTCTTCTTACGAGCAGTACTTC.

The chain couples TRBV4-3 to TRBJ1-2; D unclear. This CDR3 has 14 amino acids. Germline CDR1 reads LGHNA; CDR2 reads YSLEER. V shed 0 bases and J shed 5 bases, with 10 bases lying between them. In nucleotides, the CDR3 is TGCGCCAGCAGCCAAGACAGAGGCTTTTATGGCTACACCTTC. As protein: CASSQDRGFYGYTF.

This rearrangement joins TRBV29-1 to TRBJ2-3; possible D gene TRBD2, 6 bases. V gave up 4 bases and J gave up 6 bases, with 29 bases separating them. Germline loops: CDR1 SQVTM, CDR2 ANQGSEA. The CDR3 length is 18 residues. The CDR3 bases are TGCAGCGTTGCTTCTTTAGTGAGCGTAGCGGCTCCACACGATACGCAGTATTTT. Residues: CSVASLVSVAAPHDTQYF.

CDR3 sequence: CASTWGGYTEAFF. CDR3 nucleotides: TGTGCCAGCACCTGGGGGGGATACACTGAAGCTTTCTTT. The genes are TRBV28 and TRBJ1-1, with D perhaps matching TRBD1 (5 bases). The CDR3 totals 13 residues. CDR1 and CDR2 from the germline V gene are MDHEN and SYDVKM. Trimming pared 7 bases from V and 3 bases from J, leaving 12 bases between.

V is TRBV6-1 and J is TRBJ1-5, with TRBD1 matching 7 bases. With 4 bases clipped from V and 5 bases from J, the junction kept 2 bases outside the gene matches. The germline V gene encodes CDR1 MNHNS and CDR2 SASEGT. There are 13 residues in the CDR3. CDR3 nucleotide sequence: TGTGCCAGCAGTGGGACAGGCTATCAGCCCCAGCATTTT. This encodes CASSGTGYQPQHF.

The chain couples TRBV28 to TRBJ2-7, with TRBD1 identical over 9 bases. Germline trimming cut 7 bases from V and 4 bases from J; bases unmatched to any gene: 11. CDR1 and CDR2 (germline): MDHEN, SYDVKM. This CDR3 is 15 amino acids long. CDR3 loop: CASTTPGQGIYEQYF. CDR3 bases: TGTGCCAGCACTACACCGGGACAGGGTATTTACGAGCAGTACTTC.

CDR3 amino acids: CASSPDIGNTIYF. CDR3 nucleotide sequence: TGTGCCAGCAGCCCGGACATCGGAAACACCATATATTTT. This sequence joins TRBV11-2 and TRBJ1-3; a possible D gene is TRBD1 (5 bases). Germline V CDR1 and CDR2: SGHAT, FQNNGV. CDR3 size: 13 residues. V lost 5 bases, J lost 4 bases, and 9 bases lay in between.

The chain joins TRBV7-2 to TRBJ2-1; 7 positions match TRBD1. The trim removed 5 bases at V and 0 bases at J, leaving 4 bases unmatched. Germline V gene data show CDR1 as SGHTA and CDR2 as FQGNSA. CDR3 length: 15 residues. The CDR3: CASSLRDSSYNEQFF. The DNA of the CDR3 is TGTGCCAGCAGCCTCCGGGACAGCTCCTACAATGAGCAGTTCTTC.

The J gene is TRBJ2-7, the V gene TRBV21-1; TRBD1 reflects the table's D call only, with no check against the DNA. TRBV21-1 is a known pseudogene. The CDR3 is 12 residues long. The CDR3 DNA is TGTGCCAGCAGCAGGGACAGACTAGGGCAGTACTTC. It codes for CASSRDRLGQYF.

V usage is TRBV4-1 and J usage is TRBJ2-1, with 9 positions matching TRBD1. V lost 3 bases, J lost 3 bases, and 3 bases stayed unmatched. The germline V gene encodes CDR1 MGHRA and CDR2 YSYEKL. The CDR3 sequence is 15 residues long. CDR3 nucleotides: TGCGCCAGCAGCCACGCGGACAGGGGCTACAATGAGCAGTTCTTC. Translated, it gives CASSHADRGYNEQFF.

The chain recombines TRBV25-1 with TRBJ2-7, with 8 bases matching TRBD1. The CDR3 runs to 14 residues. Trimming took 3 bases from V and 4 from J; bases not matched to a gene: 5. The V gene's germline CDR1 is MGHDK and CDR2 SYGVNS. The CDR3 nucleotides read TGTGCCAGCAGTGACCAGGACAGGGCGTACGAGCAGTACTTC. Encoded protein: CASSDQDRAYEQYF.

The genes are TRBV19 and TRBJ2-1; no clear D gene. There are 13 residues in the CDR3. Germline V gives CDR1 LNHDA, CDR2 SQIVND (reference sequence). Trimming left V 2 bases short and J 6 bases short, with 8 bases between. The CDR3: CASSIQAFNEQFF. CDR3 DNA sequence: TGTGCCAGTAGTATACAAGCTTTCAATGAGCAGTTCTTC. The full variable domain, in which reference TRBV19 and TRBJ2-1 provide the parts outside the CDR3, is DGGITQSPKYLFRKEGQNVTLSCEQNLNHDAMYWYRQDPGQGLRLIYYSQIVNDFQKGDIAEGYSVSREKKESFPLTVTSAQKNPTAFYLCASSIQAFNEQFFGPGTRLTVL.

The chain is built from TRBV7-9 and TRBJ1-1; 8 bases are shared with TRBD1. The CDR3 covers 14 residues. V was clipped by 6 bases and J by 10 bases; unmatched bases: 13. CDR1 is SEHNR and CDR2 is FQNEAQ in the germline V gene (reference sequence). CDR3 DNA sequence: TGTGCCAGCAGACAAAAAGGACAGGGAGGCTCAGCTTTCTTT. Translating it yields CASRQKGQGGSAFF.

As to this clone: The germline gene is not matched at one end of the junction; a read error may be the cause. The V call is TRBV6-5, the J call TRBJ2-7; maybe TRBD1 (6 bases). CDR3 length: 13 amino acids. CDR1 and CDR2 from the germline V gene are MNHEY and SVGAGI. As DNA, the CDR3 is TGTGCCAGCAGTTCCCTACAGGGAATGCCCGGGAACTTC. Translating gives CASSSLQGMPGNF.

This clone was found a few times. The chain couples TRBV4-2 to TRBJ1-2, with 10 bases fitting TRBD1. J lost 3 bases, V lost 4 bases, and 2 bases had no gene match. Germline lookup yields CDR1 LGHNA and CDR2 YNFKEQ. CDR3 length equals 14 residues. CDR3 nucleotides: TGTGCCAGCAGCCGGGGGACAGGGGACTATGGCTACACCTTC. This translates into CASSRGTGDYGYTF.